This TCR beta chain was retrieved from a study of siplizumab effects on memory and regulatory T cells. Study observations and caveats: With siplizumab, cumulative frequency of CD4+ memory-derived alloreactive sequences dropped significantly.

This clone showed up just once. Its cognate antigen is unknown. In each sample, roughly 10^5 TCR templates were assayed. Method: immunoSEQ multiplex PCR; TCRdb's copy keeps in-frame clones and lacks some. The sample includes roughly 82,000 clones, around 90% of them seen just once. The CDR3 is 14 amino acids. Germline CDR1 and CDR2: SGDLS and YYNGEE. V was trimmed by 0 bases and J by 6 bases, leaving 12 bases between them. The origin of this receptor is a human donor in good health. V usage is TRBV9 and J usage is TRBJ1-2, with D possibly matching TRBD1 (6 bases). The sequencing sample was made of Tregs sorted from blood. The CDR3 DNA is TGTGCCAGCAGCGTAGGACAGCCAGGGGATGGCTACACCTTC. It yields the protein CASSVGQPGDGYTF.